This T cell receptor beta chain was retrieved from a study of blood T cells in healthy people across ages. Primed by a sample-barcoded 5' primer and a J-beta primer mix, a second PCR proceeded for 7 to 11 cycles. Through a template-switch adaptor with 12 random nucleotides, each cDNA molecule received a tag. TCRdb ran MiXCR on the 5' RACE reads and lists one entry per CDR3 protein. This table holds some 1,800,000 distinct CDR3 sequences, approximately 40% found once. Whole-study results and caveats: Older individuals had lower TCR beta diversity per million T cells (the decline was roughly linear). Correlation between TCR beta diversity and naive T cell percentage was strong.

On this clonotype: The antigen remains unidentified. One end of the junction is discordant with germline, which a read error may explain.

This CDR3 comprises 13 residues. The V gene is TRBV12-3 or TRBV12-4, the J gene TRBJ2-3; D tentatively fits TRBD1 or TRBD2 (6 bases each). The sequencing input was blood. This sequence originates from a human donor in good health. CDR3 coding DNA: TGTGCCAGCAGGAGGGGGGCCACAGATACGGAGTATTTT. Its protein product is CASRRGATDTEYF.